This T cell receptor beta chain comes out of a study of blood T cell repertoires in COVID-19. About the study: Sites across the United States, Italy and Spain contributed samples from acute and convalescent COVID-19. In each case, the material was cDNA or gDNA derived from T cells, B-cell-depleted T cells, or PBMCs.

Original handling: Nucleated cell number was recorded as an estimate derived from reference gene primer amplification. TCRdb's copy holds only in-frame clones and misses some; the assay was immunoSEQ multiplex PCR. Clone size and V and J calls were adopted from that table, with D and trimming inferred from the DNA. This sample carries 150,000 or so clones, over 75% of them seen once, and the ten largest clones take about 11%. To note about this clone: Other DNA variants within this sample encode the same CDR3.

Germline V lookup: CDR1 SGHRS, CDR2 YFSETQ. This CDR3 is 14 amino acids long. The V segment lost 4 bases and the J segment 1 base; nucleotides outside the gene matches: 3. Sequencing used peripheral blood. V and J are TRBV5-1 and TRBJ1-1; 8 nucleotides match TRBD1. The source of this sequence is a man between 60 and 70 years old with active or convalescent COVID-19. The CDR3 DNA sequence: TGCGCCAGCAGCCTCGGGACAGGGAACACTGAAGCTTTCTTT. It is translated as CASSLGTGNTEAFF.